This T cell receptor beta chain came from a study of cytomegalovirus exposure and HLA in healthy donors. Study-wide results and caveats: As a later analysis showed, several of the most significant clusters appeared to be linked to common viral pathogens. The investigators catalogued under 200 TCR beta chains as cytomegalovirus-associated. Using the classifier, cytomegalovirus status was reportedly diagnosed with high specificity and sensitivity.

The germline V gene encodes CDR1 MNHEY and CDR2 SVGAGI. The CDR3 is 14 amino acids. The V gene lost 4 bases and the J gene lost 1 base, with 11 bases spanning the gap. In this sample, this clone turned up a few times. Antigen unknown. 60 Vbeta and 13 Jbeta primers were used in PCR. Profiling relied on immunoSEQ multiplex PCR, and the TCRdb table lists in-frame clones only, not all of them. The sample consists of under 140,000 clones, 65% to 80% of them appearing once. The sample comprised PBMCs. J is TRBJ2-7 and V is TRBV6-5, with D possibly being TRBD1 (5 bases). This TCR was sampled from a man between 25 and 39 years old in good health and CMV-seropositive. CDR3 protein: CASSWAGKSYEQYF. CDR3 sequence (DNA): TGTGCCAGCAGTTGGGCAGGGAAGTCCTACGAGCAGTACTTC.